Described below is a single T cell receptor beta chain sequence and its context. The source of the sample is a study of CD8 T cells in Susac syndrome. Germline V gene sequence: CDR1 DFQATT, CDR2 SNEGSKA (reference sequence). This CDR3 has 14 residues. V was pared by 6 bases and J by 0 bases, with 8 bases of the junction left unmatched. Roughly 0.45 to 1 ug RNA was reverse transcribed with random hexamers. Via MiXCR, TCRdb re-called the immunoSEQ multiplex PCR reads, giving one row per CDR3 protein. This sample has roughly 200,000 distinct CDR3 sequences; approximately 96% occur once, and the top ten carry approximately 0.09%.

Sequencing input: CD4+ T cells from PBMCs. This rearrangement joins TRBV20-1 to TRBJ2-7, with 7 bases identical to TRBD2. The receptor's source is a human donor with multiple sclerosis. The CDR3 nucleotides are TGCAGTGCATCCGGGACTAAGAGCTCCTACGAGCAGTACTTC. Its translation: CSASGTKSSYEQYF.